This T cell receptor beta chain comes out of a study of OX40 agonist ivuxolimab in advanced cancers. Regarding the study as a whole: Dose levels from 0.1 to 3.0 mg/kg saw CD4+ and CD8+ blood T cells expand clonally by week 6.

The germline V gene encodes CDR1 MNHEY and CDR2 SMNVEV (reference sequence). V lost 5 bases and J lost 5, with 12 bases in between. This CDR3 has 13 amino acids. Sequencing used immunoSEQ multiplex PCR; TCRdb keeps in-frame clones, though not all of them. The data contain about 64,000 clones, about 80% of them singletons. Details on this clone: Its antigen is unknown.

The chain uses TRBV27 and TRBJ1-1; possible D gene TRBD1, 5 bases. This receptor was obtained from an adult with an advanced solid tumor such as melanoma, head and neck, liver or kidney cancer. This sample comprised CD4+ or CD8+ T cells sorted from blood, obtained in a trial of the OX40 agonist ivuxolimab. For the CDR3, the DNA is TGTGCCAGCAGTGTACCGGGACTGACTGAAGCTTTCTTT. Protein: CASSVPGLTEAFF.